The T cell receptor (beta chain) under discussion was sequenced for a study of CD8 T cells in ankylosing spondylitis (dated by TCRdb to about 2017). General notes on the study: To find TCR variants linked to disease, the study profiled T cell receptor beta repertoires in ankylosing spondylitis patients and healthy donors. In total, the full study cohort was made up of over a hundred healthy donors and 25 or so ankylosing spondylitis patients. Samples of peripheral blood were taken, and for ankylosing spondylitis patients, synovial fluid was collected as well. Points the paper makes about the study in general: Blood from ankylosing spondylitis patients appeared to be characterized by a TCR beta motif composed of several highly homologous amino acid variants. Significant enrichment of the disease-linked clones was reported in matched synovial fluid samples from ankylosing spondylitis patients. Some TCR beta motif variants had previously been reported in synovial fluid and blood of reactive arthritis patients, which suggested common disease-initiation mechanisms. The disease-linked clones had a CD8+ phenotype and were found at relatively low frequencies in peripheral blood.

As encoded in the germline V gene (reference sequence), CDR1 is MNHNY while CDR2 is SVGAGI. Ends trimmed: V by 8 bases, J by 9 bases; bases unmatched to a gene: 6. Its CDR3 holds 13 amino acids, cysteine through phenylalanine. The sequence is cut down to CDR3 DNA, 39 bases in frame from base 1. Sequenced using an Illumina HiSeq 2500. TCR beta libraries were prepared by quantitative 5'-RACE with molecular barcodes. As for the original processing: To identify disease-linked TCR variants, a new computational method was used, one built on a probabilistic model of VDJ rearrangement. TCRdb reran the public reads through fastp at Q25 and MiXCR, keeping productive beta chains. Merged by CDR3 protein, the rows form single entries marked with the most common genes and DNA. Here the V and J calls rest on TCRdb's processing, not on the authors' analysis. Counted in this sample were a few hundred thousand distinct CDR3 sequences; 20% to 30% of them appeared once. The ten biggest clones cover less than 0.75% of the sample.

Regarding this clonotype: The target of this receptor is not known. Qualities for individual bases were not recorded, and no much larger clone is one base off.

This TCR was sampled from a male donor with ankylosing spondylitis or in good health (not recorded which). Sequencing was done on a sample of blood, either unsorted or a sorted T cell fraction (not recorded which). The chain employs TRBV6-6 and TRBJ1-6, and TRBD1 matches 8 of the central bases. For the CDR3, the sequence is CASGQGLGSPLHF. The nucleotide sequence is TGTGCCAGCGGACAGGGTCTGGGTTCACCCCTCCACTTT.